This record looks at one TCR beta chain sequence and its context. These data originate in a study of beta chain features in type 1 diabetes. V was trimmed by 2 bases and J by 6 bases, leaving 1 base between them. The CDR3 runs to 11 residues. Per germline, CDR1 SNHLY and CDR2 FYNNEI. Sequencing targeted expressed TCRB transcripts, as all isolated RNA had been reverse transcribed. Sequencing used immunoSEQ multiplex PCR; TCRdb keeps in-frame clones, though not all of them. The sample consists of 300,000 to 400,000 clones, around 8% of them appearing once. Input material: central memory CD4+ T cells from blood. The chain links TRBV2 to TRBJ2-2; D is undetermined. This clonotype was sampled from a woman aged 18-29 years in good health. The CDR3 loop is CASSESGELFF. DNA for the CDR3: TGTGCCAGCAGTGAATCCGGGGAGCTGTTTTTT.